This entry features one T cell receptor beta chain sequence. Its antigen is unknown. This entry is derived from a study of identical twins. General study results and limits: Models came in too low on out-of-frame TCR alpha sharing in monozygotic twins. Weaker excess twin sharing was observed in beta out-of-frame sequences. Cord blood beta clonotypes present at high abundance carried fewer insertions; no such pattern appeared in memory repertoires. When twins shared out-of-frame alpha sequences, those sequences had excess low generation probability.

The CDR3 runs to 15 residues. Germline CDR1 reads MDHEN; CDR2 reads SYDVKM. TCRdb ran MiXCR on the 5' RACE reads and lists one entry per CDR3 protein. The repertoire holds some 1,700,000 distinct CDR3 sequences, more than 30% seen once, with about 0.25% in the top ten. The specimen was cord blood. This receptor was taken from a newborn girl in good health. This chain connects TRBV28 to TRBJ2-1; perhaps TRBD2 as D (6 bases). Judging by the DNA end, TRBJ2-7 fits better; the J call may be wrong. CDR3 loop: CASSLADYLYNEQYF. DNA of the CDR3: TGTGCCAGCAGTTTAGCGGACTACCTCTACAATGAGCAGTACTTC.